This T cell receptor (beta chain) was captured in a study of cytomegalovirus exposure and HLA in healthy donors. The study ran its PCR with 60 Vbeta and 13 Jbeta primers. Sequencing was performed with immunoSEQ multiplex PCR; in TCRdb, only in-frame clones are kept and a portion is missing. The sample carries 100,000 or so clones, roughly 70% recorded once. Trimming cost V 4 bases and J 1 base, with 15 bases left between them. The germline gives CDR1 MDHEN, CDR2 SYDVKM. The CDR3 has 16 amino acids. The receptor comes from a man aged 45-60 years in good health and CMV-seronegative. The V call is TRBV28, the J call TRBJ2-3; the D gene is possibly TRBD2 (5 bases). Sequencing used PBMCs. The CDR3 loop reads CASSSLEGGRTDTQYF. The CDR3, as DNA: TGTGCCAGCAGTTCCCTTGAGGGTGGACGCACAGATACGCAGTATTTT.